These 25 T cell receptor beta chains were sequenced from one sample in a study of T cell responses to AZD1222 COVID-19 vaccine. TCRdb's copy holds only in-frame clones and misses some; the assay was immunoSEQ multiplex PCR. Altogether more than 110,000 clones are present, approximately 90% being singletons, with the ten largest covering more than 3%. Sequenced here: peripheral blood, sampled on day 0 of AZD1222 vaccination. The receptors were gathered from an adult in good health.

V gene TRBV30 combines with J gene TRBJ2-1, with TRBD2 matching over 8 bases. The germline CDR1 and CDR2 sequences are GTSNPN and SVGIG (reference sequence). The V segment lost 5 bases and the J segment 6 bases; nucleotides outside the gene matches: 9. The CDR3 is 14 residues long. The CDR3, as DNA: TGTGCCTGGGTGGAACTAGCGGCAGGCAATGAGCAGTTCTTC. It translates to CAWVELAAGNEQFF.

The rearrangement uses TRBV5-4 and TRBJ2-1; no definite D call. V was cut by 4 bases and J by 0 bases, with 20 bases left in between. CDR3 length: 18 residues. Per the germline V gene, CDR1 is SGHNT and CDR2 is YYREEE (reference sequence). The DNA of the CDR3 is TGTGCCAGCAGCCCCGACCCCACGGGTCGCGGCTCCTACAATGAGCAGTTCTTC. Its protein is CASSPDPTGRGSYNEQFF.

This chain uses TRBV30 with TRBJ2-1; D may be TRBD1 or TRBD2 (5 bases each). Trimming removed 1 base at V and 5 bases at J, with 9 bases between. The CDR3 has 13 residues. The V gene's germline CDR1 is GTSNPN and CDR2 SVGIG (reference sequence). CDR3 DNA sequence: TGTGCCTGGAGTGGGGGACGGAACAATGAGCAGTTCTTC. Its translation is CAWSGGRNNEQFF.

The chain combines TRBV6-5 with TRBJ1-1; tentatively, D is TRBD1 (6 bases). The CDR3 sequence is 13 residues long. Trimming pared 6 bases from V and 3 bases from J, leaving 11 bases between. Germline CDR1 MNHEY, CDR2 SVGAGI. The CDR3: CASSKGGYTEAFF. In DNA, the CDR3 is TGTGCCAGCAGCAAGGGGGGGTACACTGAAGCTTTCTTT.

The chain employs TRBV10-3 and TRBJ2-1; the D is unclear. V lost 6 bases and J lost 9, with 15 bases in between. The CDR3 has 13 residues. Germline CDR1 and CDR2: ENHRY and SYGVKD. The CDR3 DNA follows: TGTGCCATCAGCCTAGACTCTTCCTCTGAGCAGTTCTTC. Protein: CAISLDSSSEQFF.

V and J are TRBV5-6 and TRBJ2-3; 8 bases agree with TRBD1. The CDR3 loop spans 13 amino acids. V was clipped by 2 bases and J by 7 bases; unmatched bases: 3. CDR1 and CDR2 (germline): SGHDT, YYEEEE. The CDR3 reads CASSLGQGNTQYF. The CDR3 region has the DNA TGTGCCAGCAGCTTAGGACAGGGAAATACGCAGTATTTT. Based on the CDR3 plus reference TRBV5-6 and TRBJ2-3, the full variable domain is DAGVTQSPTHLIKTRGQQVTLRCSPKSGHDTVSWYQQALGQGPQFIFQYYEEEERQRGNFPDRFSGHQFPNYSSELNVNALLLGDSALYLCASSLGQGNTQYFGPGTRLTVL.

The J gene is TRBJ1-3, the V gene TRBV6-6, with D possibly being TRBD1 (6 bases). Trimming took 6 bases from V and 0 from J, leaving 18 bases between them. Germline CDR1 and CDR2: MNHNY and SVGAGI (reference sequence). This CDR3 has 17 residues. In DNA, the CDR3 is TGTGCCAGCAGGCGATACAGGGCGACAAACTCTGGAAACACCATATATTTT. Translating gives CASRRYRATNSGNTIYF.

The rearrangement joins TRBV28 to TRBJ2-3; D ambiguous. This CDR3 has 15 amino acids. CDR1 is MDHEN, CDR2 SYDVKM, per germline. Trimming removed 6 bases from V and 1 base from J, with 14 bases in between. CDR3 residues: CASRHALLGTDTQYF. The CDR3 DNA is TGTGCCAGCAGACACGCTTTGCTGGGCACAGATACGCAGTATTTT.

V and J are TRBV3-1 (or the pseudogene TRBV3-2) and TRBJ1-6; 9 bases fit TRBD1. The CDR3 runs to 15 residues. From germline, CDR1 is LGHDT and CDR2 YNNKEL (reference sequence). After removal of 4 bases from V and 6 bases from J, the junction contained 4 bases not matched to a gene. CDR3 loop: CASSPSTGGNSPLHF. The DNA of the CDR3 is TGTGCCAGCAGCCCCTCGACAGGGGGTAATTCACCCCTCCACTTT.

The chain has TRBV9 and TRBJ1-5; tentatively, D is TRBD1 (5 bases). In germline, CDR1 is SGDLS, CDR2 YYNGEE. V was shortened by 0 bases and J by 6 bases, with 13 bases between the two germline ends. The CDR3 has 15 residues. CDR3 bases: TGTGCCAGCAGCGTAGCGGGGGATGGGACTCAGCCCCAGCATTTT. Translating gives CASSVAGDGTQPQHF.

The V gene is TRBV5-1, the J gene TRBJ1-5; unclear D gene. V was clipped by 2 bases and J by 2 bases, with 17 bases between them. CDR1 and CDR2 (germline): SGHRS, YFSETQ. The CDR3 has 17 amino acids. CDR3 residues: CASSLRSSSEGNQPQHF. CDR3 coding DNA: TGCGCCAGCAGCTTACGGTCATCCTCAGAGGGCAATCAGCCCCAGCATTTT.

The chain couples TRBV28 to TRBJ1-1; D is unclear. The CDR3 contains 14 residues. The germline V gene encodes CDR1 MDHEN and CDR2 SYDVKM. Trimming pared 2 bases from V and 1 base from J, leaving 8 bases between. CDR3 sequence reads: CASSLKMKNTEAFF. In nucleotides, the CDR3 is TGTGCCAGCAGTTTAAAAATGAAGAACACTGAAGCTTTCTTT.

J is TRBJ2-7 and V is TRBV6-1, with TRBD2 as a possible D gene (5 bases). Germline assignment: CDR1 MNHNS and CDR2 SASEGT. CDR3 length: 14 amino acids. Trimming shortened V by 0 bases and J by 7 bases, and 13 bases separated the two germline ends. The CDR3 bases are TGTGCCAGCAGTGAAGCCCCGGGAATGGGGGAGCAGTACTTC. Translated: CASSEAPGMGEQYF.

The chain links TRBV14 to TRBJ2-7; no clear D. Germline CDR1 is SGHDN and CDR2 is FVKESK. The CDR3 is 17 amino acids. Between the trimmed V and J ends, which lost 0 bases and 0 bases, there was a span of 15 bases. CDR3 in DNA: TGTGCCAGCAGCCAAGAGCCTCAGGCGAGAGGCTCCTACGAGCAGTACTTC. Protein: CASSQEPQARGSYEQYF.

The chain has TRBV29-1 and TRBJ1-2; 11 nucleotides align to TRBD1. Looked up from germline, CDR1 is SQVTM and CDR2 is ANQGSEA. The ends lost 4 bases at V and 7 bases at J; junction bases unmatched: 2. This CDR3 comprises 12 residues. The CDR3 spells CSVAGQGAGYTF. The DNA for the CDR3 is TGCAGCGTTGCCGGACAGGGGGCTGGCTACACCTTC. The full variable domain, completed using reference TRBV29-1 and TRBJ1-2, is SAVISQKPSRDICQRGTSLTIQCQVDSQVTMMFWYRQQPGQSLTLIATANQGSEATYESGFVIDKFPISRPNLTFSTLTVSNMSPEDSSIYLCSVAGQGAGYTFGSGTRLTVV.

This clone was picked up one time. The rearrangement uses TRBV7-9 and TRBJ2-1, with 8 positions matching TRBD2. V was pared by 5 bases and J by 7 bases, with 13 bases of the junction left unmatched. The V gene's germline CDR1 is SEHNR and CDR2 FQNEAQ (reference sequence). The CDR3 consists of 16 residues. CDR3 loop: CASSLGAGGRANEQFF. The CDR3 coding sequence is TGTGCCAGCAGCCTCGGGGCGGGAGGCCGTGCGAATGAGCAGTTCTTC.

The chain links TRBV5-4 to TRBJ2-1; 7 bases are shared with TRBD1. Germline V gene sequence: CDR1 SGHNT, CDR2 YYREEE (reference sequence). The CDR3 runs to 13 residues. The V segment lost 1 base and the J segment 8 bases; nucleotides outside the gene matches: 3. The CDR3 reads CASSLRDRDEQFF. For the CDR3, the DNA is TGTGCCAGCAGCTTGCGCGACAGGGATGAGCAGTTCTTC. The full variable domain, its missing parts supplied by reference TRBV5-4 and TRBJ2-1, is ETGVTQSPTHLIKTRGQQVTLRCSSQSGHNTVSWYQQALGQGPQFIFQYYREEENGRGNFPPRFSGLQFPNYSSELNVNALELDDSALYLCASSLRDRDEQFFGPGTRLTVL.

This chain uses TRBV5-1 with TRBJ2-3; 10 bases are a match to TRBD2. The trim removed 7 bases at V and 6 bases at J, leaving 17 bases unmatched. CDR1 is SGHRS and CDR2 is YFSETQ in the germline V gene. The CDR3 has 17 residues. In DNA form, the CDR3 reads TGCGCCAGCCTACCGGAGGGAGCGGGAGGGACCCTGGATACGCAGTATTTT. Residues: CASLPEGAGGTLDTQYF.

This clone has a single count. The genes are TRBV6-5 and TRBJ2-7; 7 bases agree with TRBD1. With V trimmed by 7 bases and J by 3 bases, 6 bases remained unmatched. The length of the CDR3 is 13 residues. Per germline, CDR1 MNHEY and CDR2 SVGAGI. CDR3 sequence reads: CASTPGTVYEQYF. The DNA of the CDR3 is TGTGCCAGCACCCCCGGGACAGTCTACGAGCAGTACTTC.

The gene calls are TRBV19 and TRBJ2-3; TRBD1 agrees at 10 bases. V lost 6 bases and J lost 2; bases outside the gene matches: 5. The CDR3 runs 15 residues. CDR1 and CDR2 from the germline V gene are LNHDA and SQIVND (reference sequence). For the CDR3, the DNA is TGTGCCAGTAGCGCGGGACAGGGGAACACAGATACGCAGTATTTT. Translation: CASSAGQGNTDTQYF.

The chain couples TRBV30 to TRBJ2-7, with 9 positions matching TRBD2. Per germline, CDR1 GTSNPN and CDR2 SVGIG (reference sequence). This CDR3 contains 13 residues. The junction had 6 bases not matched to a gene; V was cut back by 3 bases and J by 6 bases. This CDR3 is CAWRRTSVGEQYF. CDR3 sequence (DNA): TGTGCCTGGAGGCGGACTAGCGTAGGCGAGCAGTACTTC.

The V and J genes are TRBV5-1 and TRBJ1-5, with D perhaps matching TRBD1 (5 bases). Germline assignment: CDR1 SGHRS and CDR2 YFSETQ. The CDR3 has 15 residues. Trimming left V 0 bases short and J 0 bases short, with 7 bases between. DNA for the CDR3: TGCGCCAGCAGCTTGGACGGACATAGCAATCAGCCCCAGCATTTT. Amino acid sequence: CASSLDGHSNQPQHF.

V is TRBV30 and J is TRBJ2-2; D not resolved. This CDR3 is built from 12 residues. Per germline, CDR1 GTSNPN and CDR2 SVGIG (reference sequence). V lost 4 bases and J lost 7, with 10 bases in between. CDR3 nucleotides: TGTGCCTGGAAGATATGGGTCGGGGAGCTGTTTTTT. Its translation is CAWKIWVGELFF.

The J gene is TRBJ1-1, the V gene TRBV7-2, with a weak D call TRBD1 (5 bases). This CDR3 contains 15 residues. Germline V gene data show CDR1 as SGHTA and CDR2 as FQGNSA. V was trimmed by 1 base and J by 2 bases, leaving 11 bases between them. CDR3 coding DNA: TGTGCCAGCAGCTTAGTTAGACAGATCAACACTGAAGCTTTCTTT. It codes for CASSLVRQINTEAFF.

V and J are TRBV5-1 and TRBJ2-1; 10 bases line up with TRBD2. The CDR3 is made up of 17 amino acids. V lost 1 base, J lost 4 bases, and 8 bases stayed unmatched. The V gene's germline CDR1 is SGHRS and CDR2 YFSETQ. In DNA, the CDR3 is TGCGCCAGCAGCTTGTCTAGCGGGAGAGGCTCTTACAATGAGCAGTTCTTC. Its protein product is CASSLSSGRGSYNEQFF.